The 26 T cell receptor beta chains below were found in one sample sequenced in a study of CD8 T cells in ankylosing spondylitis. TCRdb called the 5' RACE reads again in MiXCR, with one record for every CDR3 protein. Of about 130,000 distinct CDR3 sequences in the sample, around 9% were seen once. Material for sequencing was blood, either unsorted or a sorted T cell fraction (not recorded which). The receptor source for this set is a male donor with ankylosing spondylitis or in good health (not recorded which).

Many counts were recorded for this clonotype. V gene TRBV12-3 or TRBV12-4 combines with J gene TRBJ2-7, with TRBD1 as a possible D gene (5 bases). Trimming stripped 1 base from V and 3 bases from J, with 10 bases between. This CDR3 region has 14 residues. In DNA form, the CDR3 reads TGTGCCAGCAGTTTAGGAGACAGTAACTACGAGCAGTACTTC. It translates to CASSLGDSNYEQYF.

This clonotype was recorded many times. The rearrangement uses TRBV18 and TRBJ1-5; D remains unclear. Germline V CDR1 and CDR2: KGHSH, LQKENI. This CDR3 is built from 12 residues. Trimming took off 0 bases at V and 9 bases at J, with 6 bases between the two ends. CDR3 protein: CASSPPVGPQHF. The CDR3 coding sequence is TGTGCCAGCTCACCACCGGTGGGGCCCCAGCATTTT.

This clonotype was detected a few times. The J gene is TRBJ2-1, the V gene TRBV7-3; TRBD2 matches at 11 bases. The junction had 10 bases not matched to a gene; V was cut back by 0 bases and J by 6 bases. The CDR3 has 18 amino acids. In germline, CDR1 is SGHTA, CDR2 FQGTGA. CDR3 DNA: TGTGCCAGCAGCTTAACACCGGGTCTAGCGGGAGGTTTCAATGAGCAGTTCTTC. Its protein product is CASSLTPGLAGGFNEQFF.

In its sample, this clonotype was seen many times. This CDR3 reads CASTTGGQETQYF. CDR3 nucleotide sequence: TGTGCCAGCACGACAGGGGGCCAAGAGACCCAGTACTTC. The V call is TRBV27, the J call TRBJ2-5, with 9 bases lining up with TRBD1. Germline loops: CDR1 MNHEY, CDR2 SMNVEV (reference sequence). The CDR3 runs to 13 residues. V lost 7 bases, J lost 1 base, and 1 base stayed unmatched.

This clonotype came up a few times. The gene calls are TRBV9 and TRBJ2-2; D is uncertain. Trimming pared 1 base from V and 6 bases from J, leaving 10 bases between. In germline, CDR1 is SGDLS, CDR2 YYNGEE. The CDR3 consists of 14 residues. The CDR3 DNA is TGTGCCAGCAGCGTACCCGACGAGGCCGGGGAGCTGTTTTTT. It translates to CASSVPDEAGELFF.

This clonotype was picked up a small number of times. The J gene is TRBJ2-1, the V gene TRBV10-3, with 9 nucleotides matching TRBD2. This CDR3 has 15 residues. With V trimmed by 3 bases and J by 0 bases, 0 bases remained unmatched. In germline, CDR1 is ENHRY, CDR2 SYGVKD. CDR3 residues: CAISDSGSSYNEQFF. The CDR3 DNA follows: TGTGCCATCAGTGATAGCGGGAGCTCCTACAATGAGCAGTTCTTC.

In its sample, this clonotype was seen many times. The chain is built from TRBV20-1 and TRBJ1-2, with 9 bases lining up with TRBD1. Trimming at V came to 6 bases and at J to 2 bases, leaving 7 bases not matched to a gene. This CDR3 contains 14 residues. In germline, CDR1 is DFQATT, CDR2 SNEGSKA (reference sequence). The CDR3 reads CSAGDRGRNYGYTF. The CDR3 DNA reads TGCAGTGCAGGAGACAGGGGGAGAAACTATGGCTACACCTTC.

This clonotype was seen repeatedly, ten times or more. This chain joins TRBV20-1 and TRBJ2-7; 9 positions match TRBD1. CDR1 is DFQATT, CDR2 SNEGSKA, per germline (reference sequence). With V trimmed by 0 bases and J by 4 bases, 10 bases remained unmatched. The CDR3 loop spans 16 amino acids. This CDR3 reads CSARDLRGTGTYEQYF. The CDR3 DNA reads TGCAGTGCTAGAGATCTAAGGGGGACAGGGACGTACGAGCAGTACTTC.

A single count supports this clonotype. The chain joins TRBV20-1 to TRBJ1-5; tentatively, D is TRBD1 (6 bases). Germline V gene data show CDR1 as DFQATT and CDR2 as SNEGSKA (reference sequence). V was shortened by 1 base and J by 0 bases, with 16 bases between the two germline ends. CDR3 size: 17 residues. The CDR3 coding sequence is TGCAGTGCTAGAGTGGGGGGCGCGGGGTATAGCAATCAGCCCCAGCATTTT. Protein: CSARVGGAGYSNQPQHF.

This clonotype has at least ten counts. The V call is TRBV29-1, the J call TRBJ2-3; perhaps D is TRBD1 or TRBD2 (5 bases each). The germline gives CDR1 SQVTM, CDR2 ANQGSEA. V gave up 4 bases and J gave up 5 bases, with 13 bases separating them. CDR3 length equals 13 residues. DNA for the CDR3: TGCAGCGTTGGGACACTAGACAGAGATACGCAGTATTTT. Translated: CSVGTLDRDTQYF.

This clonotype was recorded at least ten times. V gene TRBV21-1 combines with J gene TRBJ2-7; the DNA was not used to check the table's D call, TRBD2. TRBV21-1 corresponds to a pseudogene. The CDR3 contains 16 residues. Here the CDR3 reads CASSSRLAGVPYEQYF. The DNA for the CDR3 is TGTGCCAGCAGTTCCAGACTAGCGGGAGTCCCCTACGAGCAGTACTTC.

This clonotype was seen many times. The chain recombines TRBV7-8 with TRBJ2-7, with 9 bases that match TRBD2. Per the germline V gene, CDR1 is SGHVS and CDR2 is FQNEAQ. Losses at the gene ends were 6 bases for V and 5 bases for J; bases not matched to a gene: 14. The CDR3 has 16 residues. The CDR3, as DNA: TGTGCCAGCAGACAGGAGAAAGGACTAGCGAACAACGAGCAGTACTTC. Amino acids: CASRQEKGLANNEQYF.

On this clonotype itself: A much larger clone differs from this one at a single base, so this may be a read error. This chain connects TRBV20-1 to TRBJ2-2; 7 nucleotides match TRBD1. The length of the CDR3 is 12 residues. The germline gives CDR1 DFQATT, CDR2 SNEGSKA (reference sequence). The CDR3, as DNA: TGCATTGCAAGGACAGGTTCCGGGGAGCTGTTTTTT. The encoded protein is CIARTGSGELFF.

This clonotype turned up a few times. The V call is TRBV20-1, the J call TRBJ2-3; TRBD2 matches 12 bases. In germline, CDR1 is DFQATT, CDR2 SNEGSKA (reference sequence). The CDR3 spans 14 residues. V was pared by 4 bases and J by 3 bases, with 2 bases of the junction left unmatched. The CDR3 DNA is TGCAGTGCTAAAACTAGCGGGAGGACAGATACGCAGTATTTT. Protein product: CSAKTSGRTDTQYF.

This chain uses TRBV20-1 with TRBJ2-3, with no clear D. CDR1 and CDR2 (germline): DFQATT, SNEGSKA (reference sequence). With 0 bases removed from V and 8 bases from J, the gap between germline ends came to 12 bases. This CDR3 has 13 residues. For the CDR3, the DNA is TGCAGTGCTAGAGATTTGACCACCGGTACGCAGTATTTT. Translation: CSARDLTTGTQYF.

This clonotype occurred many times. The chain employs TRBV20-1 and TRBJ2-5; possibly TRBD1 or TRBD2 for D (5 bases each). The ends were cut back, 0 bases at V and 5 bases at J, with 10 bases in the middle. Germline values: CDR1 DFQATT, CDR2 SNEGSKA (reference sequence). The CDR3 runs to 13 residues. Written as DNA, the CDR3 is TGCAGTGCTAGAGATGGGGGTCGGGAGACCCAGTACTTC. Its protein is CSARDGGRETQYF.

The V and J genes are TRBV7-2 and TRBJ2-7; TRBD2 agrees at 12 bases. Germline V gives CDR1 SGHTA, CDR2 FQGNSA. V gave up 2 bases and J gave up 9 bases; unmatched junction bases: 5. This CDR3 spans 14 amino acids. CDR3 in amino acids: CASSLPGLAGGQYF. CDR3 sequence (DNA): TGTGCCAGCAGCTTACCGGGACTAGCGGGCGGGCAGTACTTC.

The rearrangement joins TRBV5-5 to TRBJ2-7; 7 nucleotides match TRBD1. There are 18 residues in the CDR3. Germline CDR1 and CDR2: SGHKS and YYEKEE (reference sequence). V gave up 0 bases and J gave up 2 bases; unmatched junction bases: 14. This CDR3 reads CASSLAEWTGPPTYEQYF. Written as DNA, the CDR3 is TGTGCCAGCAGCTTGGCAGAATGGACAGGCCCACCGACCTACGAGCAGTACTTC.

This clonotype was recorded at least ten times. As DNA, the CDR3 is TGCAGTATACCGGGACTCCACTACGAGCAGTACTTC. Its protein is CSIPGLHYEQYF. The chain is built from TRBV20-1 and TRBJ2-7; D possibly corresponds to TRBD2 (6 bases). Germline V gene lookup returns CDR1 DFQATT and CDR2 SNEGSKA (reference sequence). The CDR3 extends over 12 amino acids. The V and J ends lost 8 bases and 3 bases respectively, with 14 bases between them.

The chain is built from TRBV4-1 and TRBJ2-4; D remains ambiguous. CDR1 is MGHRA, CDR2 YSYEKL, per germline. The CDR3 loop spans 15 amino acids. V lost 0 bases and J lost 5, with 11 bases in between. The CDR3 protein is CASSQDNLEENIQYF. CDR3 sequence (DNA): TGCGCCAGCAGCCAAGACAATCTAGAAGAAAACATTCAGTACTTC.

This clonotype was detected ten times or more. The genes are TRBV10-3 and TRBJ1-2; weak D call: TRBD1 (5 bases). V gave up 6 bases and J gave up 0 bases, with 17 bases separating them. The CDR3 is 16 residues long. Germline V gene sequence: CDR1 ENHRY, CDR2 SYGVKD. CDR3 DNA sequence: TGTGCCATCAGAGAAGCCCGGGGGTCAGCTAACTATGGCTACACCTTC. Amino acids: CAIREARGSANYGYTF.

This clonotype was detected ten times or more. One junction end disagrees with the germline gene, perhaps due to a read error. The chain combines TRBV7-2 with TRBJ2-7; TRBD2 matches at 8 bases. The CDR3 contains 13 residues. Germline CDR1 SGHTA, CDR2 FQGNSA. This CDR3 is CASSLAGINEQYF. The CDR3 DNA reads TGTGCCAGCAGCCTAGCGGGTATCAACGAGCAGTACTTC. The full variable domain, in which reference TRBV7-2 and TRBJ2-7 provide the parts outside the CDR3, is GAGVSQSPSNKVTEKGKDVELRCDPISGHTALYWYRQSLGQGLEFLIYFQGNSAPDKSGLPSDRFSAERTGGSVSTLTIQRTQQEDSAVYLCASSLAGINEQYFGPGTRLTVT.

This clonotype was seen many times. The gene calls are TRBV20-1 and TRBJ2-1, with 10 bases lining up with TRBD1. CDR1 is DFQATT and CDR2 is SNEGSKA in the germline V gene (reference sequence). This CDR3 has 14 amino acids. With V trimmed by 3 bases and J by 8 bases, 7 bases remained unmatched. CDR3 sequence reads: CSASGGQGIYEQFF. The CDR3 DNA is TGCAGTGCTAGTGGGGGACAGGGGATCTATGAGCAGTTCTTC.

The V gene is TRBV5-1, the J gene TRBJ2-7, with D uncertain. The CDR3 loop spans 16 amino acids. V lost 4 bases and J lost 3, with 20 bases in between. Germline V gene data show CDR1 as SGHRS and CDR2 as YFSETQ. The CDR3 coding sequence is TGCGCCAGCAGCCCACGCGGTACCAGGTCTTACTACGAGCAGTACTTC. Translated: CASSPRGTRSYYEQYF.

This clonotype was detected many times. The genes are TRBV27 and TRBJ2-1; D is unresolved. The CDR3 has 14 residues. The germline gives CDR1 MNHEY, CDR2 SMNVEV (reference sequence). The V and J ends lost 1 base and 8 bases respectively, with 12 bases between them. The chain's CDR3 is CASSLYTPRDEQFF. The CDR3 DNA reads TGTGCCAGCAGTTTATATACACCTAGGGATGAGCAGTTCTTC.

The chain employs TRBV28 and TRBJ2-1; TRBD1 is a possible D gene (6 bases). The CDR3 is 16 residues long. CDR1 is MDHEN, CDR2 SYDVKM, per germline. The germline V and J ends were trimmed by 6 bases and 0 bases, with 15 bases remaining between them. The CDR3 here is CASSNTGTLSYNEQFF. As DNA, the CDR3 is TGTGCCAGCAGCAACACAGGGACCCTCTCCTACAATGAGCAGTTCTTC.